The rows below give T cell receptor beta chains drawn from one sample of a study of cytomegalovirus exposure and HLA in healthy donors. Only in-frame clones appear in the TCRdb table, and some are missing; sequencing was by immunoSEQ multiplex PCR. The sample records about 140,000 clones, roughly three quarters being singletons. Sequenced: PBMCs. All receptors derive from a woman in her 30s in good health and CMV-seronegative. The CDR3 runs from the conserved cysteine through the conserved F or W. The D gene is left open where the match is weak. Size tells how often a clone was seen (once, few, many) or the class of an expanded clone, and some rows leave it out.

v_gene: TRBV7-7; d_gene: TRBD2; j_gene: TRBJ2-1; abundance: NA; CDR3nt: TGTGCTAGCAGCTCAGCCAGACTAGCGGGGGTGCAGTTCTTC; CDR3aa: CASSSARLAGVQFF
v_gene: TRBV27; d_gene: NA; j_gene: TRBJ1-6; abundance: NA; CDR3nt: TGTGCCAGCAGCCCGCAGGGGTATAATTCACCCCTCCACTTT; CDR3aa: CASSPQGYNSPLHF
v_gene: TRBV29-1; d_gene: TRBD2; j_gene: TRBJ2-3; abundance: NA; CDR3nt: TGCAGCGTTATCGCGGGAGGCACAGATACGCAGTATTTT; CDR3aa: CSVIAGGTDTQYF
v_gene: TRBV18; d_gene: TRBD1; j_gene: TRBJ1-6; abundance: NA; CDR3nt: TGTGCCAGTCAGCCGGGACAGGGTCGTTCACCCCTCCACTTT; CDR3aa: CASQPGQGRSPLHF
v_gene: TRBV5-1; d_gene: NA; j_gene: TRBJ2-7; abundance: NA; CDR3nt: TGCGCCAGCAGCTTGGACACCGTTGAGGCCGAGCAGTACTTC; CDR3aa: CASSLDTVEAEQYF
v_gene: TRBV6-1; d_gene: NA; j_gene: TRBJ2-7; abundance: NA; CDR3nt: TGTGCCAGCAGTGAGGCCCCGGGTTCATCCTACGAGCAGTACTTC; CDR3aa: CASSEAPGSSYEQYF
v_gene: TRBV30; d_gene: NA; j_gene: TRBJ2-6; abundance: NA; CDR3nt: TGTGCCTGGAGTCCCCCAGGGGTTGGCTCTGGGGCCAACGTCCTGACTTTC; CDR3aa: CAWSPPGVGSGANVLTF
v_gene: TRBV28; d_gene: NA; j_gene: TRBJ1-1; abundance: few; CDR3nt: TGTGCCAGCAGTTTAACCAGGCTTGAAGCTTTCTTT; CDR3aa: CASSLTRLEAFF
v_gene: TRBV7-8; d_gene: TRBD2; j_gene: TRBJ2-3; abundance: NA; CDR3nt: TGTGCCAGCAGCACCGAGAGACTAGCGGGAACGACAGATACGCAGTATTTT; CDR3aa: CASSTERLAGTTDTQYF
v_gene: TRBV5-6; d_gene: NA; j_gene: TRBJ2-1; abundance: NA; CDR3nt: TGTGCCAGCAGCTTTGAGAGAGAGCAGTTCTTC; CDR3aa: CASSFEREQFF
v_gene: TRBV10-1; d_gene: TRBD2; j_gene: TRBJ2-3; abundance: NA; CDR3nt: TGCGCCAGCCTCCCTGGGGCTAGCGGGAGGGCAGATACGCAGTATTTT; CDR3aa: CASLPGASGRADTQYF
v_gene: TRBV19; d_gene: TRBD2; j_gene: TRBJ2-3; abundance: NA; CDR3nt: TGTGCCAGTAGCCAACTAGCGGGAGTTTCCGATACGCAGTATTTT; CDR3aa: CASSQLAGVSDTQYF
v_gene: TRBV30; d_gene: TRBD1; j_gene: TRBJ1-5; abundance: NA; CDR3nt: TGTGCCTGGAGTCACCGCCGAGGGGGCGTCAATCAGCCCCAGCATTTT; CDR3aa: CAWSHRRGGVNQPQHF
v_gene: TRBV5-8; d_gene: TRBD1; j_gene: TRBJ2-3; abundance: NA; CDR3nt: TGTGCCAGCAGCCAAGGGACAGGGCGAGCAACAGATACGCAGTATTTT; CDR3aa: CASSQGTGRATDTQYF
v_gene: TRBV7-2; d_gene: NA; j_gene: TRBJ1-5; abundance: once; CDR3nt: TGTGCCAGCAGCTTAGCAGGACAGCTTAATCAGCCCCAGCATTTT; CDR3aa: CASSLAGQLNQPQHF
v_gene: TRBV2; d_gene: NA; j_gene: TRBJ2-3; abundance: once; CDR3nt: TGTGCCAGCAGGGAGGGGACCGCCGCAGGGCAGTATTTT; CDR3aa: CASREGTAAGQYF
v_gene: TRBV7-9; d_gene: NA; j_gene: TRBJ2-3; abundance: NA; CDR3nt: TGTGCCAGCAGCTTAAAGACAGGGCAGTATTTT; CDR3aa: CASSLKTGQYF
v_gene: TRBV28; d_gene: TRBD1; j_gene: TRBJ1-2; abundance: once; CDR3nt: TGTGCCAGCAGTAACTCGGGACAGCTCTATGGCTACACCTTC; CDR3aa: CASSNSGQLYGYTF
v_gene: TRBV19; d_gene: TRBD2; j_gene: TRBJ2-7; abundance: NA; CDR3nt: TGTGCCAGTAGTATAGGGAGCGGGAGCGACTACGAGCAGTACTTC; CDR3aa: CASSIGSGSDYEQYF
v_gene: TRBV28; d_gene: TRBD1; j_gene: TRBJ1-2; abundance: NA; CDR3nt: TGTGCCAGCAGTTTAGGGACAGGGGAAGAGTATGGCTACACCTTC; CDR3aa: CASSLGTGEEYGYTF
v_gene: TRBV19; d_gene: NA; j_gene: TRBJ1-1; abundance: NA; CDR3nt: TGTGCCAGTAGGCGGACGACAGGGAACACTGAAGCTTTCTTT; CDR3aa: CASRRTTGNTEAFF
v_gene: TRBV10-2; d_gene: TRBD2; j_gene: TRBJ2-2; abundance: few; CDR3nt: TGCGCCAGCAGTGAGATAGCGGGGGAAGGCACCGGGGAGCTGTTTTTT; CDR3aa: CASSEIAGEGTGELFF
v_gene: TRBV6-5; d_gene: NA; j_gene: TRBJ2-5; abundance: NA; CDR3nt: TGTGCCAGCAGTTACGGTTTCGAGGGAACATTAGAGACCCAGTACTTC; CDR3aa: CASSYGFEGTLETQYF
v_gene: TRBV30; d_gene: TRBD2; j_gene: TRBJ2-5; abundance: once; CDR3nt: TGTGCCTGGAGTGTACAATCGGGAGGGGGGGAGACCCAGTACTTC; CDR3aa: CAWSVQSGGGETQYF
v_gene: TRBV5-4; d_gene: NA; j_gene: TRBJ2-3; abundance: NA; CDR3nt: TGTGCCAGCAGCTCCTACGATACGCAGTATTTT; CDR3aa: CASSSYDTQYF
v_gene: TRBV5-1; d_gene: TRBD1; j_gene: TRBJ2-3; abundance: NA; CDR3nt: TGCGCCAGCAGCCCGGGACAGGGCACAGATACGCAGTATTTT; CDR3aa: CASSPGQGTDTQYF
v_gene: TRBV6-4; d_gene: NA; j_gene: TRBJ2-7; abundance: NA; CDR3nt: TGTGCCAGTAAGGAGGGCCTCACCTACGAGCAGTACTTC; CDR3aa: CASKEGLTYEQYF
v_gene: TRBV7-8; d_gene: NA; j_gene: TRBJ2-1; abundance: few; CDR3nt: TGTGCCAGCAGCCCTCATTCATTAGCTACAAGCTCCTACAATGAGCAGTTCTTC; CDR3aa: CASSPHSLATSSYNEQFF
v_gene: TRBV15; d_gene: TRBD1; j_gene: TRBJ1-5; abundance: few; CDR3nt: TGTGCCACCAGCAGAGGACAGGGTGTTCAGCCCCAGCATTTT; CDR3aa: CATSRGQGVQPQHF
v_gene: TRBV18; d_gene: TRBD1; j_gene: TRBJ1-1; abundance: NA; CDR3nt: TGTGCCAGCTCATTCGGACAGGACGACACTGAAGCTTTCTTT; CDR3aa: CASSFGQDDTEAFF
v_gene: TRBV4-1; d_gene: TRBD2; j_gene: TRBJ2-1; abundance: many; CDR3nt: TGCGCCAGCAGCCAAGTCGACATGGGACTAGCGGGTCCTAATGAGCAGTTCTTC; CDR3aa: CASSQVDMGLAGPNEQFF
v_gene: TRBV27; d_gene: NA; j_gene: TRBJ1-4; abundance: NA; CDR3nt: TGTGCCAGCAGTTTACACAGGAAAGAAAAACTGTTTTTT; CDR3aa: CASSLHRKEKLFF
v_gene: TRBV7-8; d_gene: TRBD1; j_gene: TRBJ2-7; abundance: NA; CDR3nt: TGTGCCAGCGGGACAGGGCGCTACGAGCAGTACTTC; CDR3aa: CASGTGRYEQYF
v_gene: TRBV4-1; d_gene: TRBD2; j_gene: TRBJ2-1; abundance: NA; CDR3nt: TGCGCCAGCAGCCAACCAGCGGGGCGGTGGGAGCAGTTCTTC; CDR3aa: CASSQPAGRWEQFF
v_gene: TRBV19; d_gene: NA; j_gene: TRBJ2-6; abundance: NA; CDR3nt: TGTGCCAGTAGTCACGGGTTGGCTTACGGGGCCAACGTCCTGACTTTC; CDR3aa: CASSHGLAYGANVLTF
v_gene: TRBV25-1; d_gene: TRBD2; j_gene: TRBJ2-3; abundance: NA; CDR3nt: TGTGCCAGCAGCGACCCTAGCGGGGGGGCATATACGCAGTATTTT; CDR3aa: CASSDPSGGAYTQYF
v_gene: TRBV7-6; d_gene: TRBD2; j_gene: TRBJ2-5; abundance: few; CDR3nt: TGTGCCAGCAGCGTTTCAGCGGGAACGGAGACCCAGTACTTC; CDR3aa: CASSVSAGTETQYF
v_gene: TRBV7-8; d_gene: NA; j_gene: TRBJ2-3; abundance: NA; CDR3nt: TGTGCCAGCAGCTTAGACCGGGATACGCAGTATTTT; CDR3aa: CASSLDRDTQYF
v_gene: TRBV28; d_gene: NA; j_gene: TRBJ2-5; abundance: few; CDR3nt: TGTGCCAGCAGTTTCCCTCGTACAGGGTCGGAGACCCAGTACTTC; CDR3aa: CASSFPRTGSETQYF
v_gene: TRBV28; d_gene: TRBD1; j_gene: TRBJ1-1; abundance: few; CDR3nt: TGTGCCAGCAGTTTGGGACAGGGGTTTCGCACTGAAGCTTTCTTT; CDR3aa: CASSLGQGFRTEAFF
v_gene: TRBV6-1; d_gene: TRBD1; j_gene: TRBJ2-4; abundance: NA; CDR3nt: TGTGCCAGCAGTGTCAGGGGGCTGAGAACCAAAAACATTCAGTACTTC; CDR3aa: CASSVRGLRTKNIQYF
v_gene: TRBV6-1; d_gene: NA; j_gene: TRBJ1-2; abundance: NA; CDR3nt: TGTGCCAGCAGTCCTGACAGAATCTATGGCTACACCTTC; CDR3aa: CASSPDRIYGYTF
v_gene: TRBV7-2; d_gene: NA; j_gene: TRBJ1-4; abundance: NA; CDR3nt: TGTGCCAGCAGCTCACAGTCTACAACTAATGAAAAACTGTTTTTT; CDR3aa: CASSSQSTTNEKLFF
v_gene: TRBV5-8; d_gene: TRBD1; j_gene: TRBJ1-2; abundance: NA; CDR3nt: TGTGCCAGCAGCTGGGGGACAGGTAGTTTCTATGGCTACACCTTC; CDR3aa: CASSWGTGSFYGYTF